This T cell receptor beta chain was found in a study of CD8+CD57+ T cells in acquired aplastic anemia. Study-wide context: Roughly 3 ug was the average amount of DNA from sorted CD4+ and CD8+ cells.

V lost 6 bases to trimming and J lost 7 bases, with 12 bases between them. The germline CDR1 and CDR2 sequences are SEHNR and FQNEAQ (reference sequence). The CDR3 covers 13 residues. Sequenced patients had shown CD8+CD57+ cell expansion by flow cytometry. Everyone among the patients had severe acquired aplastic anemia. This clonotype was observed a single time. The antigen is unknown. Study conclusions and caveats: Patients and healthy controls showed no significant CD8+ Simpson's diversity difference. About 27 shared CD8+ CDR3s appeared highly expressed within patients' immunodominant clones.

Researchers used genomic DNA as the template to profile TCR beta VDJ and CDR3. Each CDR3 protein is one row after TCRdb ran MiXCR on the reads. The table includes 250,000 to 350,000 distinct CDR3 sequences, approximately 58% detected once. The source of this sequence is a human donor with aplastic anemia. The rearrangement uses TRBV7-9 and TRBJ2-2; D is perhaps TRBD1 (5 bases). The specimen was sorted CD4+, CD8+, or CD8+CD57+ T cells (not recorded which) from PBMCs. CDR3: CASRGTGFGELFF. In DNA form, the CDR3 reads TGTGCCAGCAGGGGAACAGGTTTCGGGGAGCTGTTTTTT.